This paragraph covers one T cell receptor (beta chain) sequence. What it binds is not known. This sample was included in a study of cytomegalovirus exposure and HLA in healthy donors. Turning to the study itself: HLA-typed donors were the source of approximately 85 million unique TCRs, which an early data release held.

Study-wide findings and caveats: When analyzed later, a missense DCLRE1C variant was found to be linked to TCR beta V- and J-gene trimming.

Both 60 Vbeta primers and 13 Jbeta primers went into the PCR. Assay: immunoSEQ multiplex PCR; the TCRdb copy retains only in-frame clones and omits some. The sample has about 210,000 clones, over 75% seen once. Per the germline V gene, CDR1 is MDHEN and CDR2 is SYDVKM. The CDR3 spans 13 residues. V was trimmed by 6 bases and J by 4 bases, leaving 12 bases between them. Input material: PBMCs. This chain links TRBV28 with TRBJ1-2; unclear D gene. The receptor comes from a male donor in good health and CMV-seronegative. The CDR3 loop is CASRPQPGYGYTF. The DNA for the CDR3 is TGTGCCAGCAGACCCCAACCAGGCTATGGCTACACCTTC.